The text below deals with one T cell receptor beta chain. Via CD45RO/CCR7/CD25/CD127/CD95/CD27, cells of the CD4+ naive, central memory, regulatory and stem cell-like memory subsets were sorted. The sample comes from a study of beta chain features in type 1 diabetes. This CDR3 has 14 amino acids. Germline CDR1 and CDR2: MNHEY and SMNVEV (reference sequence). Losses at the gene ends were 5 bases for V and 9 bases for J; bases not matched to a gene: 8. Every isolated RNA sample was fully reverse transcribed, so sequencing captured expressed TCRB transcripts. Sequenced by immunoSEQ multiplex PCR; TCRdb stores in-frame clones only, minus some. The sample consists of a few hundred thousand clones, about 14% of them appearing once.

V gene TRBV27 combines with J gene TRBJ2-1; TRBD2 matches 9 bases. This receptor was identified in a man aged 30-40 years in good health. The sample comprised central memory CD4+ T cells from blood. The CDR3: CASSTLREGLEQFF. For the CDR3, the DNA is TGTGCCAGCAGTACTTTGCGGGAGGGCCTTGAGCAGTTCTTC.